A single sample is the source of the 5 T cell receptor beta chains below, sequenced in a study of blood T cell repertoires in COVID-19. The protocol was immunoSEQ multiplex PCR, while the TCRdb copy is restricted to in-frame clones and leaves out a portion. The data contain around 180,000 clones, roughly 82% of them seen just once; the ten biggest clones take up 4.5% to 5.5%. What was sequenced was peripheral blood. The receptors were gathered from a woman aged 30 to 39 with acute or convalescent COVID-19.

This clone occurred a few times. J is TRBJ1-4 and V is TRBV6-5, with 10 bases that match TRBD1. Germline CDR1 and CDR2: MNHEY and SVGAGI. V shed 2 bases and J 12 bases; nucleotides not matched to a gene: 0. The CDR3 extends over 12 amino acids. CDR3 coding DNA: TGTGCCAGCAGTTACGGACAGGGGGAACTGTTTTTT. Amino acid sequence: CASSYGQGELFF.

This chain uses TRBV19 with TRBJ1-5; no reliable D call. The V end was cut by 5 bases, the J end by 3 bases, with 5 bases between. In germline, CDR1 is LNHDA, CDR2 SQIVND (reference sequence). The CDR3 consists of 12 residues. This chain's CDR3 is CASSYVNQPQHF. The CDR3 region has the DNA TGTGCCAGTAGTTATGTCAATCAGCCCCAGCATTTT.

As for this clone: Mismatch with germline at one junction end may stem from a read error. This rearrangement joins TRBV25-1 to TRBJ1-4, with D maybe TRBD1 (5 bases). The CDR3 loop spans 16 amino acids. Germline V gene sequence: CDR1 MGHDK, CDR2 SYGVNS. CDR3 nucleotides: TGTGCCAGCAGTGAATTCAGGGCCCCAACTAATGAAAAACTATTTTTT. It is translated as CASSEFRAPTNEKLFF.

The CDR3 DNA sequence: TGTGCCACCAGCAGAGATGCGGGGGGCGGCTACGAGCAGTACTTC. Encoded protein: CATSRDAGGGYEQYF. The J gene is TRBJ2-7, the V gene TRBV15, with TRBD2 matching over 8 bases. CDR3 length: 15 residues. Per germline, CDR1 LNHNV and CDR2 YYDKDF (reference sequence). Trimming cost V 0 bases and J 3 bases; bases outside gene matches: 4.

The V and J genes are TRBV7-9 and TRBJ1-1; D remains ambiguous. Trimming shortened V by 2 bases and J by 1 base, and 8 bases separated the two germline ends. Per the germline V gene, CDR1 is SEHNR and CDR2 is FQNEAQ (reference sequence). CDR3 length equals 14 residues. The CDR3 here is CASSLRGRNTEAFF. The CDR3 DNA sequence: TGTGCCAGCAGCTTAAGAGGGAGGAACACTGAAGCTTTCTTT.